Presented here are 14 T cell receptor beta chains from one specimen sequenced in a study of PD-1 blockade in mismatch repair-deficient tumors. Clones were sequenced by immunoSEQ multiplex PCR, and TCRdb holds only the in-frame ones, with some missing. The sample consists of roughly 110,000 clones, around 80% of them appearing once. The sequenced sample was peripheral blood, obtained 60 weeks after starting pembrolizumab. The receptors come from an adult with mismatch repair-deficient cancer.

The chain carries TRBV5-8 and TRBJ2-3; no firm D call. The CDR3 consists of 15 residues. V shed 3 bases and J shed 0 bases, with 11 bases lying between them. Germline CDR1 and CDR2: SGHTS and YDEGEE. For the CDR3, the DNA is TGTGCCAGCAGCTCTTTAGCCGTGAGCACAGATACGCAGTATTTT. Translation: CASSSLAVSTDTQYF.

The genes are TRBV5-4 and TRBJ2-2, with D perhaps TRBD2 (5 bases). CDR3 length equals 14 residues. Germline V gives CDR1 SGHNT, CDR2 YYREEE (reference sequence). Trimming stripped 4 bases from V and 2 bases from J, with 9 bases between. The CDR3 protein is CASSPSGNTGELFF. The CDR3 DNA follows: TGTGCCAGCAGCCCGAGCGGAAACACCGGGGAGCTGTTTTTT.

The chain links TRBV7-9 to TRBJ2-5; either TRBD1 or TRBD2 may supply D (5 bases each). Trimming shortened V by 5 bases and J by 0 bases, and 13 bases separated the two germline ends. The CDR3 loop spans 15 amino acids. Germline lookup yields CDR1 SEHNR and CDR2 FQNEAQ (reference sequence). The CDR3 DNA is TGTGCCAGCAGCGACCGGGACCGCAACCAAGAGACCCAGTACTTC. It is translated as CASSDRDRNQETQYF. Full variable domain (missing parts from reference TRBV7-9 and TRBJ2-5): DTGVSQNPRHKITKRGQNVTFRCDPISEHNRLYWYRQTLGQGPEFLTYFQNEAQLEKSRLLSDRFSAERPKGSFSTLEIQRTEQGDSAMYLCASSDRDRNQETQYFGPGTRLLVL.

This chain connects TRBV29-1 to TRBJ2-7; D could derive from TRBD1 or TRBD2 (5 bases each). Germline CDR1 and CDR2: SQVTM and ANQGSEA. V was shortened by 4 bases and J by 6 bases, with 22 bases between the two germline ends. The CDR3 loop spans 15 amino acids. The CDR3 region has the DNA TGCAGCGTTGCAGACCGTGGGTACCGGGGCCTCGAGCAGTACTTC. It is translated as CSVADRGYRGLEQYF.

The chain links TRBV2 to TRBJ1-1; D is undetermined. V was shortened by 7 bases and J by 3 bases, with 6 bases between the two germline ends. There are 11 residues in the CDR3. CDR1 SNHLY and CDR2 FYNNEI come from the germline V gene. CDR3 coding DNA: TGTGCCAGCACGGTCTACACTGAAGCTTTCTTT. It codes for CASTVYTEAFF.

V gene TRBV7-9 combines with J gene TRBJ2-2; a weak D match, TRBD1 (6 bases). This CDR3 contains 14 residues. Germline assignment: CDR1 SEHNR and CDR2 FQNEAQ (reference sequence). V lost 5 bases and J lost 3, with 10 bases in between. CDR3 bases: TGTGCCAGCAGCCTGACAGGCGACACCGGGGAGCTGTTTTTT. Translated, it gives CASSLTGDTGELFF. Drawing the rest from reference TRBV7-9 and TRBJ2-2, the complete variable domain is DTGVSQNPRHKITKRGQNVTFRCDPISEHNRLYWYRQTLGQGPEFLTYFQNEAQLEKSRLLSDRFSAERPKGSFSTLEIQRTEQGDSAMYLCASSLTGDTGELFFGEGSRLTVL.

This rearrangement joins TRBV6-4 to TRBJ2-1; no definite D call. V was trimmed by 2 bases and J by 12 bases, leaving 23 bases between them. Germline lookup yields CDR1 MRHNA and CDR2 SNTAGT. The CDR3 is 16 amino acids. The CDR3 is CASSDQFLDHRSVQFF. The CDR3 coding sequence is TGTGCCAGCAGTGACCAGTTCTTGGACCACCGAAGTGTGCAGTTCTTC.

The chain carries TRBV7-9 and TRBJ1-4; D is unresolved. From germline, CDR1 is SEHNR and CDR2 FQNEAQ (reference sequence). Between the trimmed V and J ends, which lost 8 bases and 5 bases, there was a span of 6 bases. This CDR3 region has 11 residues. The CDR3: CASSRNEKLFF. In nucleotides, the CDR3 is TGTGCCAGCTCCAGGAATGAAAAACTGTTTTTT.

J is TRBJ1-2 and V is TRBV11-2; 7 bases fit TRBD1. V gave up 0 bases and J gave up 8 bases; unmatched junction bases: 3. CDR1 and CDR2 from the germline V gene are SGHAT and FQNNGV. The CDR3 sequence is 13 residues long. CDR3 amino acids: CASSLERGQGYTF. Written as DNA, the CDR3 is TGTGCCAGCAGCTTAGAAAGGGGGCAAGGCTACACCTTC.

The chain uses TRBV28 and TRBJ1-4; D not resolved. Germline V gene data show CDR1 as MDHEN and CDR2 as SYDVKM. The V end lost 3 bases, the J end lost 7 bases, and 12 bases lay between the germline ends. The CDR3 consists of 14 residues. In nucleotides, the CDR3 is TGTGCCAGCAGTTTTGTTTTTCGTGCTGAAAAACTGTTTTTT. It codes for CASSFVFRAEKLFF.

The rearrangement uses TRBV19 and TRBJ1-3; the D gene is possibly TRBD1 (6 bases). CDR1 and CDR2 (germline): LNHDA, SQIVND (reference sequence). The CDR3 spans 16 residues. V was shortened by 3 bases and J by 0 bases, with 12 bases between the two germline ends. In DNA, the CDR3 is TGTGCCAGTAGTATGAAAGACAGGAGCTCTGGAAACACCATATATTTT. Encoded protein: CASSMKDRSSGNTIYF. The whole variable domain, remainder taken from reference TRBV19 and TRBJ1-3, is DGGITQSPKYLFRKEGQNVTLSCEQNLNHDAMYWYRQDPGQGLRLIYYSQIVNDFQKGDIAEGYSVSREKKESFPLTVTSAQKNPTAFYLCASSMKDRSSGNTIYFGEGSWLTVV.

The CDR3: CASNPGGVRTYEQFF. The CDR3 DNA sequence: TGTGCCAGCAACCCCGGGGGGGTTCGGACTTACGAGCAGTTCTTC. V usage is TRBV6-5 and J usage is TRBJ2-1; 8 nucleotides align to TRBD2. The germline V gene has CDR1 MNHEY and CDR2 SVGAGI. J lost 10 bases, V lost 7 bases, and 15 bases had no gene match. The CDR3 is 15 residues long.

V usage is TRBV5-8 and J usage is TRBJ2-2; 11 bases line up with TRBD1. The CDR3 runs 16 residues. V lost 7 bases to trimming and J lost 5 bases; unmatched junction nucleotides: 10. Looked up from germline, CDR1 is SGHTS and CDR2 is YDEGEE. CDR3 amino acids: CASEKAGQGVTGELFF. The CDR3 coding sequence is TGTGCCAGCGAAAAAGCGGGACAGGGGGTGACCGGGGAGCTGTTTTTT.

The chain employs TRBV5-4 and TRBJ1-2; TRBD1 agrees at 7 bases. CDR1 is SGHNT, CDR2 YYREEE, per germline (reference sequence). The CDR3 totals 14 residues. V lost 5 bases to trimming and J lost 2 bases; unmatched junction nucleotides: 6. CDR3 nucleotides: TGTGCCAGCAGACCGGGACAGCAAAACTATGGCTACACCTTC. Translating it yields CASRPGQQNYGYTF.